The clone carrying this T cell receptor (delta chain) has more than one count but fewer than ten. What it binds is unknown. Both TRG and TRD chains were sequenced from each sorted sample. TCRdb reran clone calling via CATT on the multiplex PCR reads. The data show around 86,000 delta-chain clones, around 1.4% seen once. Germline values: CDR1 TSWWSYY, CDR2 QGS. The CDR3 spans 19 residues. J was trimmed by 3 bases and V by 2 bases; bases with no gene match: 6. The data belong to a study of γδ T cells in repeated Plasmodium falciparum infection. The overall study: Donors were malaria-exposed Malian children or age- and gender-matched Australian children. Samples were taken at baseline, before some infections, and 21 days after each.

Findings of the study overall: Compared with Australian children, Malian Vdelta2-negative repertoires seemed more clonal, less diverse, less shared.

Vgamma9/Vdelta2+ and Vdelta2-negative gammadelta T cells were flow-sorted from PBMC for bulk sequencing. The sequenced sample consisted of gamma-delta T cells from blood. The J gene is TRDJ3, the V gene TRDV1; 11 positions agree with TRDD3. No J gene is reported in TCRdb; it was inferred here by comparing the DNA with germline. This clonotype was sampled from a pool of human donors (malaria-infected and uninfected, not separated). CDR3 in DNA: TGTGCTCTTGGGGAAAGGGTTACTGGGGGATACTGGGACACCCGACAGATGTTTTTC. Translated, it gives CALGERVTGGYWDTRQMFF.